A selection of T cell receptor beta chains follows, all from one sample in a study of radiation and T cells in renal cell carcinoma. Sequencing used immunoSEQ multiplex PCR; TCRdb keeps in-frame clones, though not all of them. The table lists 60,000 to 95,000 clones, over 65% of them singletons. The sequences come from blood, collected from a patient whose treatment included radiotherapy and nephrectomy. The receptors here all came from a woman aged 55-70 years with renal cell carcinoma. Both conserved end residues are part of each CDR3. The D gene is left open where the match is weak. A clone size is listed for some rows: how often the clone was seen (once, few, many), or a class if it is expanded.

.,.,TRBJ1-5,TRBV19,CASSIPFLVGQPQHF,TGTGCCAGTAGTATCCCGTTCTTGGTGGGTCAGCCCCAGCATTTT
TRBD2,once,TRBJ2-2,TRBV9,CASSVMGGANTGELFF,TGTGCCAGCAGCGTGATGGGAGGGGCGAACACCGGGGAGCTGTTTTTT
TRBD1,.,TRBJ2-2,TRBV5-5,CASSKGTDQNTGELFF,TGTGCCAGCAGCAAAGGGACAGACCAGAACACCGGGGAGCTGTTTTTT
TRBD1,.,TRBJ2-1,TRBV2,CASRGQGSYNEQFF,TGTGCCAGCAGGGGACAGGGATCCTACAATGAGCAGTTCTTC
TRBD1,once,TRBJ1-3,TRBV11-2,CASSRTGAPSGNTIYF,TGTGCCAGCAGCCGAACAGGGGCCCCCTCTGGAAACACCATATATTTT
.,.,TRBJ2-7,TRBV5-4,CASSLDPAAFYEQYF,TGTGCCAGCAGCTTGGACCCGGCGGCTTTCTACGAGCAGTACTTC
TRBD2,.,TRBJ2-1,TRBV6-6,CASSRSSGSNEQFF,TGTGCCAGCAGTAGGTCTAGCGGGAGCAATGAGCAGTTCTTC
TRBD2,.,TRBJ2-1,TRBV9,CASSLTTSTNNEQFF,TGTGCCAGCAGCTTAACGACTAGCACCAACAATGAGCAGTTCTTC
.,.,TRBJ2-2,TRBV19,CASGTGGRGAGELFF,TGTGCCTCCGGGACTGGGGGACGGGGTGCCGGGGAGCTGTTTTTT
.,.,TRBJ1-1,TRBV29-1,CSVSPGYTEAFF,TGCAGCGTTTCCCCTGGGTACACTGAAGCTTTCTTT
.,.,TRBJ2-7,TRBV5-1,CASSLSSQGPYEQYF,TGCGCCAGCAGCTTGTCTTCCCAGGGACCCTACGAGCAGTACTTC
.,.,TRBJ2-5,TRBV5-1,CASSGWTNQETQYF,TGCGCCAGCAGCGGATGGACAAACCAAGAGACCCAGTACTTC
TRBD2,.,TRBJ2-1,TRBV6-5,CASAPGLAGPDEQFF,TGTGCCAGTGCCCCGGGACTAGCTGGCCCCGATGAGCAGTTCTTC
.,.,TRBJ2-5,TRBV19,CASSAQGRKGSKETQYF,TGTGCCAGTAGTGCCCAGGGACGAAAGGGGTCGAAAGAGACCCAGTACTTC
.,.,TRBJ1-2,TRBV5-1,CASSLEVRASTQGGYTF,TGCGCCAGCAGCTTGGAGGTCAGGGCCTCGACACAAGGTGGCTACACCTTC
.,.,TRBJ2-3,TRBV2,CASSEDFRGYPTF,TGTGCCAGCAGTGAAGACTTTCGCGGGTACCCTACTTTT
.,.,TRBJ1-5,TRBV27,CASSPGSYNQPQHF,TGTGCCAGCAGTCCCGGTTCGTACAATCAGCCCCAGCATTTT
.,once,TRBJ1-5,TRBV5-8,CASSEVYSNQPQHF,TGTGCCAGCAGCGAGGTTTATAGCAATCAGCCCCAGCATTTT
TRBD2,.,TRBJ2-1,TRBV25-1,CASSESQRGGYNEQFF,TGTGCCAGCAGTGAGTCGCAGCGGGGGGGTTACAATGAGCAGTTCTTC
TRBD2,.,TRBJ2-5,TRBV4-2,CASSQESWLAGEETQYF,TGTGCCAGCAGCCAAGAATCTTGGCTAGCGGGAGAAGAGACCCAGTACTTC
.,.,TRBJ2-1,TRBV28,CASSIRVEQFF,TGTGCCAGCAGTATTCGGGTTGAGCAGTTCTTC
TRBD1,.,TRBJ1-2,TRBV14,CASSRDRSYGYTF,TGTGCCAGCAGCCGGGACAGGAGCTATGGCTACACCTTC
.,.,TRBJ2-7,TRBV5-4,CASSLEYEQYF,TGTGCCAGCAGCTTGGAATACGAGCAGTACTTC
.,once,TRBJ1-2,TRBV5-6,CASSPPYRQRNTF,TGTGCCAGCAGCCCCCCCTACCGGCAACGGAACACCTTC
TRBD2,few,TRBJ2-7,TRBV4-3,CASSQEWGASGTYEQYF,TGCGCCAGCAGCCAAGAATGGGGGGCTAGCGGGACCTACGAGCAGTACTTC
.,.,TRBJ1-5,TRBV14,CASSPDGNQPQHF,TGTGCCAGCAGCCCCGACGGGAATCAGCCCCAGCATTTT
.,.,TRBJ1-1,TRBV6-1,CASSPREGRGNEAFF,TGTGCCAGCAGCCCTAGGGAGGGGAGGGGGAATGAAGCTTTCTTT
.,.,TRBJ2-5,TRBV6-6,CASKPPSGVETQYF,TGTGCCAGCAAGCCCCCTTCGGGAGTAGAGACCCAGTACTTC
TRBD2,.,TRBJ2-1,TRBV2,CASTRTSGSSSYNEQFF,TGTGCCAGCACCCGGACTAGCGGGAGTAGCTCCTACAATGAGCAGTTCTTC
.,.,TRBJ1-6,TRBV7-9,CASSRVENSPLHF,TGTGCCAGCAGCCGGGTGGAGAATTCACCCCTCCACTTT
.,.,TRBJ1-2,TRBV7-2,CASSLALEHGYTF,TGTGCCAGCAGCTTAGCGCTAGAGCATGGCTACACCTTC
.,.,TRBJ1-2,TRBV28,CATGGGADYGYTF,TGTGCCACCGGGGGGGGCGCTGACTATGGCTACACCTTC
.,once,TRBJ2-1,TRBV7-3,CASSAAGLYEQFF,TGTGCCAGCAGCGCGGCGGGACTTTATGAGCAGTTCTTC
TRBD1,once,TRBJ1-2,TRBV5-1,CASSLDRGNGYTF,TGCGCCAGCAGCCTTGACAGGGGTAATGGCTACACCTTC
.,.,TRBJ2-7,TRBV7-9,CASSPAGTYEQYF,TGTGCCAGCAGCCCGGCGGGGACCTACGAGCAGTACTTC
TRBD1,once,TRBJ1-2,TRBV19,CASSYRGKDGYTF,TGTGCCAGTAGTTACAGGGGGAAAGATGGCTACACCTTC
.,few,TRBJ1-5,TRBV9,CASSVGGGDQPQHF,TGTGCCAGCAGCGTAGGAGGGGGGGACCAGCCCCAGCATTTT
.,.,TRBJ1-5,TRBV5-5,CASSLSATQQPQHF,TGTGCCAGCAGCTTGTCGGCCACCCAGCAGCCCCAGCATTTT
TRBD1,.,TRBJ2-7,TRBV27,CASSPGQGSSYEQYF,TGTGCCAGCAGCCCCGGACAGGGAAGCTCCTACGAGCAGTACTTC
.,.,TRBJ2-2,TRBV5-1,CASSPQGGDTGELFF,TGCGCCAGCAGCCCACAGGGGGGGGACACCGGGGAGCTGTTTTTT
.,once,TRBJ2-7,TRBV6-5,CASSRRQVSSYEQYF,TGTGCCAGCAGCCGCCGACAGGTGAGCTCCTACGAGCAGTACTTC
.,.,TRBJ1-1,TRBV9,CASSVGTGREAFF,TGTGCCAGCAGCGTAGGTACAGGGAGAGAAGCTTTCTTT
TRBD1,.,TRBJ1-6,TRBV5-4,CASSLSTGGNSPLHF,TGTGCCAGCAGCTTGTCGACAGGGGGAAATTCACCCCTCCACTTT
TRBD2,.,TRBJ2-3,TRBV15,CATGRGTDTQYF,TGTGCCACCGGGAGGGGCACAGATACGCAGTATTTT
.,.,TRBJ1-2,TRBV4-1,CASSQDPGLGYTF,TGCGCCAGCAGCCAAGATCCGGGTCTTGGCTACACCTTC
.,few,TRBJ1-1,TRBV13,CASSLQEGTEAFF,TGTGCCAGCAGCTTACAGGAGGGCACTGAAGCTTTCTTT
.,.,TRBJ2-5,TRBV6-5,CASSYSGATETQYF,TGTGCCAGCAGTTACTCAGGAGCCACGGAGACCCAGTACTTC
.,.,TRBJ2-4,TRBV18,CASSPPGVNHQYF,TGTGCCAGCTCACCACCAGGAGTCAATCATCAGTACTTC
TRBD1,.,TRBJ1-2,TRBV28,CAIQQGAGGYTF,TGTGCCATACAACAGGGGGCTGGTGGCTACACCTTC
TRBD1,.,TRBJ1-1,TRBV2,CASRQGSTEAFF,TGTGCCAGCCGACAGGGGAGCACTGAAGCTTTCTTT
.,.,TRBJ2-7,TRBV10-1,CASSEGGGLYEQYF,TGCGCCAGCAGTGAGGGAGGGGGCTTGTACGAGCAGTACTTC
.,.,TRBJ1-1,TRBV4-1,CASSQVHTNTEAFF,TGCGCCAGCAGCCAAGTCCACACCAACACTGAAGCTTTCTTT
TRBD1,.,TRBJ1-2,TRBV5-1,CASSLEGTGEGYTF,TGCGCCAGCAGCTTGGAGGGGACAGGGGAGGGCTACACCTTC
.,.,TRBJ2-7,TRBV6-1,CASSAQGSYEQYF,TGTGCCAGCAGTGCCCAGGGATCCTACGAGCAGTACTTC
.,.,TRBJ1-2,TRBV19,CASSDWTVGGYTF,TGTGCCAGTAGTGATTGGACGGTGGGAGGCTACACCTTC